The rows below give T cell receptor beta chains drawn from one sample of a study of blood T cells in healthy people across ages. Via MiXCR, TCRdb re-called the 5' RACE reads, giving one row per CDR3 protein. The sample yields fewer than 2,000,000 distinct CDR3 sequences, around 36% seen once. The sequenced material came from blood. These receptors were collected from a woman in her twenties or thirties in good health. CDR3s include the opening cysteine and the closing phenylalanine or tryptophan. The D gene is left open where the match is weak. Expanded clones get a size class; other rows say once, few or many, or leave the size out.

CDR3aa,CDR3nt,j_gene,abundance,d_gene,v_gene
CASSFGLGTYGYTF,TGTGCCAGCAGTTTCGGTCTGGGAACCTATGGCTACACCTTC,TRBJ1-2,.,.,TRBV27
CSGSGVAYEQYF,TGCAGTGGTAGCGGGGTCGCCTACGAGCAGTACTTC,TRBJ2-7,.,TRBD2,TRBV20-1
CASSDLRAHEQYF,TGTGCCAGCTCAGATCTCCGGGCCCACGAGCAGTACTTC,TRBJ2-7,.,.,TRBV2
CASSLTSGSGYEQYF,TGTGCCAGCAGTTTGACTAGCGGGAGTGGATACGAGCAGTACTTC,TRBJ2-7,.,TRBD2,TRBV27
CSVSIVTDTQYF,TGCAGCGTTAGCATAGTAACAGATACGCAGTATTTT,TRBJ2-3,many,.,TRBV29-1
CASSQAGQESLRGYTF,TGCGCCAGCAGCCAAGCTGGACAGGAAAGTCTAAGAGGCTACACCTTC,TRBJ1-2,few,TRBD1,TRBV4-1
CASSSLTSTGGQPQHF,TGTGCCAGCAGTTCCCTTACTTCGACAGGAGGTCAGCCCCAGCATTTT,TRBJ1-5,.,.,TRBV27
CASSFGGTPIPYYEQYF,TGTGCCAGCAGTTTCGGGGGGACTCCCATTCCCTACTACGAGCAGTACTTC,TRBJ2-7,.,TRBD2,TRBV27
CASPESYVAYEQYF,TGTGCTAGTCCTGAGAGCTATGTCGCCTACGAGCAGTACTTC,TRBJ2-7,.,.,TRBV12-5
CSAPLSSSYEQYF,TGCAGTGCGCCACTATCCAGCTCCTACGAGCAGTACTTC,TRBJ2-7,.,.,TRBV20-1
CSVLQGTDTQYF,TGCAGTGTACTCCAGGGTACAGATACGCAGTATTTT,TRBJ2-3,few,.,TRBV20-1
CASSLDPQPQHF,TGTGCCAGCAGCTTAGATCCCCAGCCCCAGCATTTT,TRBJ1-5,.,.,TRBV7-9
CASSFRSGYSYEQYF,TGTGCCAGCAGTTTTCGTAGCGGTTACTCCTACGAGCAGTACTTC,TRBJ2-7,few,.,TRBV27
CSGEKDTQYF,TGCAGTGGGGAGAAGGATACGCAGTATTTT,TRBJ2-3,.,.,TRBV20-1
CASSSPRVAGGPYPPDTQYF,TGTGCCAGCAGCTCCCCCCGGGTAGCGGGAGGGCCCTATCCCCCAGATACGCAGTATTTT,TRBJ2-3,few,TRBD2,TRBV7-9
CSARDTDRAGNQPQHF,TGCAGTGCTAGAGATACGGACAGGGCAGGGAATCAGCCCCAGCATTTT,TRBJ1-5,many,TRBD1,TRBV20-1
CASSGGLASSTDTQYF,TGTGCCAGCAGTGGTGGACTAGCGTCTAGCACAGATACGCAGTATTTT,TRBJ2-3,.,TRBD2,TRBV5-5
CASSVASGRATSYNEQFF,TGTGCCAGCAGCGTAGCTAGCGGGAGGGCCACCTCCTACAATGAGCAGTTCTTC,TRBJ2-1,.,TRBD2,TRBV9
CASSPRTGLNRGEQFF,TGTGCCAGCAGCCCGCGGACCGGGCTCAACAGGGGTGAGCAGTTCTTC,TRBJ2-1,.,TRBD1,TRBV7-9
CASSPKGIVEETQYF,TGTGCCAGCAGTCCGAAGGGGATTGTGGAAGAGACCCAGTACTTC,TRBJ2-5,.,.,TRBV28